This is a list of T cell receptor beta chains from one sample in a study of blood T cell repertoires in COVID-19. Libraries were prepared by immunoSEQ multiplex PCR; TCRdb keeps only in-frame clonotypes and omits some of them. The sample yields roughly 200,000 clones, 76% seen once. The specimen sequenced was peripheral blood. The receptor source for this set is a woman aged 45-59 years with active or convalescent COVID-19. Both conserved end residues are part of each CDR3. D genes are given only for firm matches. Clone sizes are given selectively: once, few, many, or a class where the clone is expanded.

TRBD2	TRBV29-1	TRBJ2-1	NA	CSDSRGASGSHLSYNEQFF	TGCAGCGACTCAAGAGGGGCTAGCGGGAGCCACCTCTCCTACAATGAGCAGTTCTTC
NA	TRBV7-2	TRBJ1-2	NA	CASSPQGDGYGYTF	TGTGCCAGCAGCCCCCAGGGTGACGGCTATGGCTACACCTTC
NA	TRBV19	TRBJ2-2	NA	CASRNTGELFF	TGTGCCAGTCGGAACACCGGGGAGCTGTTTTTT
TRBD1	TRBV5-6	TRBJ2-2	few	CASSLTGGTGELFF	TGTGCCAGCAGCTTGACAGGGGGCACCGGGGAGCTGTTTTTT
TRBD1	TRBV9	TRBJ1-6	NA	CASSRGQHNSPLHF	TGTGCCAGCAGTAGGGGGCAGCATAATTCACCCCTCCACTTT
TRBD1	TRBV2	TRBJ1-2	NA	CASSETGGARGYTF	TGTGCCAGCAGTGAAACAGGGGGCGCGAGGGGCTACACCTTC
NA	TRBV3-1/TRBV3-2	TRBJ1-6	NA	CASSLLQDHNSPLHF	TGTGCCAGCAGCCTCCTACAGGACCATAATTCACCCCTCCACTTT
TRBD1	TRBV5-1	TRBJ2-6	NA	CASSFRTGGAGANVLTF	TGCGCCAGCAGCTTCCGGACAGGGGGCGCTGGGGCCAACGTCCTGACTTTC
NA	TRBV11-3	TRBJ2-1	NA	CASSLTRGPYNEQFF	TGTGCCAGCAGCTTAACCAGGGGCCCCTACAATGAGCAGTTCTTC
TRBD2	TRBV4-2	TRBJ2-5	NA	CASSQDPALAGGETQYF	TGTGCCAGCAGCCAAGATCCCGCACTAGCGGGGGGAGAGACCCAGTACTTC
NA	TRBV12-3/TRBV12-4	TRBJ1-1	NA	CASSIQGWLEAFF	TGTGCCAGCAGCATACAGGGTTGGCTCGAAGCTTTCTTT
NA	TRBV15	TRBJ1-2	NA	CATSRDYNSNYGYTF	TGTGCCACCAGCAGAGATTATAACAGCAACTATGGCTACACCTTC
TRBD1	TRBV25-1	TRBJ1-2	NA	CASSAQGVYGYTF	TGTGCCAGCAGTGCACAGGGGGTTTATGGCTACACCTTC
NA	TRBV7-8	TRBJ2-1	once	CASSLVTQLFNEQFF	TGTGCCAGCAGCTTAGTTACACAGTTATTCAATGAGCAGTTCTTC
NA	TRBV9	TRBJ2-3	NA	CASSVGLLTDTQYF	TGTGCCAGCAGCGTAGGCCTATTAACAGATACGCAGTATTTT
TRBD2	TRBV28	TRBJ2-3	NA	CASSLYGTSGGSTDTQYF	TGTGCCAGCAGTTTATACGGGACTAGCGGGGGTAGCACAGATACGCAGTATTTT
TRBD1	TRBV7-9	TRBJ1-2	many	CASSLGTGNYGYTF	TGTGCCAGCAGCTTAGGGACAGGGAACTATGGCTACACCTTC
NA	TRBV7-9	TRBJ1-3	NA	CASSLTRGGSGNTIYF	TGTGCCAGCAGCCTGACCCGGGGAGGCTCTGGAAACACCATATATTTT